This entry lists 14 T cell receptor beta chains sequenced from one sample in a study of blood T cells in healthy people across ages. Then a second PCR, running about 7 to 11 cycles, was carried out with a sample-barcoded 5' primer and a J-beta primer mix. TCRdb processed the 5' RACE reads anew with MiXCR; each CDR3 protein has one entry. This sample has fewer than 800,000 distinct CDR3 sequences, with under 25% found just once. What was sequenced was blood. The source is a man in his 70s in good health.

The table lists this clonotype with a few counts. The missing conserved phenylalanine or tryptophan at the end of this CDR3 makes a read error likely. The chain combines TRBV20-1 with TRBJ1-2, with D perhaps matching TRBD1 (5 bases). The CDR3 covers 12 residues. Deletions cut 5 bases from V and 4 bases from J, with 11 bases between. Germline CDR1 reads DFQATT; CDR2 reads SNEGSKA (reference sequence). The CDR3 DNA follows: TGCAGTGCTCCCGGGACGGTCTATGGCTACACCCTC. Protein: CSAPGTVYGYTL.

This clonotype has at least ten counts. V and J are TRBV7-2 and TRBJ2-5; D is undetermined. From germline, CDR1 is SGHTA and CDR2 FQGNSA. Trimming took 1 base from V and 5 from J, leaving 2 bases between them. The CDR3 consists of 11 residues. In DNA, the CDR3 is TGTGCCAGCAGCTTAGTGGAGACCCAGTACTTC. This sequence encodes CASSLVETQYF. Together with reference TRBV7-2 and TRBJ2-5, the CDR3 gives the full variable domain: GAGVSQSPSNKVTEKGKDVELRCDPISGHTALYWYRQSLGQGLEFLIYFQGNSAPDKSGLPSDRFSAERTGGSVSTLTIQRTQQEDSAVYLCASSLVETQYFGPGTRLLVL.

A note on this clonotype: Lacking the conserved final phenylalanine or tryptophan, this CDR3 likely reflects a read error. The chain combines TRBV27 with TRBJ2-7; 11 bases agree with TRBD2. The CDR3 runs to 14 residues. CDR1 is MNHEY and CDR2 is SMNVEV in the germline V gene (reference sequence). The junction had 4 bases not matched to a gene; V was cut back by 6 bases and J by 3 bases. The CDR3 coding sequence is TGTGCCAGCAGACTAGCGGGAGAGGGCTACGAGCAGTACTCC. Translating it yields CASRLAGEGYEQYS.

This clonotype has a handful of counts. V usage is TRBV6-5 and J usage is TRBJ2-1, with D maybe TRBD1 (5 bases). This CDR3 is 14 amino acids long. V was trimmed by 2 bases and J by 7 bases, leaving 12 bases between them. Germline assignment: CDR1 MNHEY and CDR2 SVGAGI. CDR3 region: CASSYQGTSNEQFF. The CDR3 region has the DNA TGTGCCAGCAGTTACCAGGGAACGTCAAATGAGCAGTTCTTC.

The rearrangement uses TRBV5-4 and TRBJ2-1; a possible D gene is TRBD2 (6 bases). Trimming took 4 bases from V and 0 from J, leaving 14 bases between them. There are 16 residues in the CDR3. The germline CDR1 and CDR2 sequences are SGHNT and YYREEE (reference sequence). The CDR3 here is CASSPLDYDSYNEQFF. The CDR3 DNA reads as TGTGCCAGCAGCCCATTGGACTACGACTCCTACAATGAGCAGTTCTTC. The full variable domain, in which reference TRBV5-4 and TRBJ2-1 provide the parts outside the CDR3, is ETGVTQSPTHLIKTRGQQVTLRCSSQSGHNTVSWYQQALGQGPQFIFQYYREEENGRGNFPPRFSGLQFPNYSSELNVNALELDDSALYLCASSPLDYDSYNEQFFGPGTRLTVL.

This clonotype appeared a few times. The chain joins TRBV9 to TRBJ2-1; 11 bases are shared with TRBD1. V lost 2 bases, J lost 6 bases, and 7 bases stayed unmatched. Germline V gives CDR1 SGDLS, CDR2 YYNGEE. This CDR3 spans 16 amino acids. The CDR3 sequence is CASSVTGTGGRNEQFF. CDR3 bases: TGTGCCAGCAGCGTCACCGGGACAGGGGGTCGCAATGAGCAGTTCTTC. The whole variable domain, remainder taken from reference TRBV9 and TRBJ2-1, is DSGVTQTPKHLITATGQRVTLRCSPRSGDLSVYWYQQSLDQGLQFLIQYYNGEERAKGNILERFSAQQFPDLHSELNLSSLELGDSALYFCASSVTGTGGRNEQFFGPGTRLTVL.

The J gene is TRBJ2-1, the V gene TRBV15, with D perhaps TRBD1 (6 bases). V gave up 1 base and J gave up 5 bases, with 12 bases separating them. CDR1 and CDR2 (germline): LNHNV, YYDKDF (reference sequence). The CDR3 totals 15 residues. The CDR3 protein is CATSRVQGHNNEQFF. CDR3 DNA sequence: TGTGCCACCAGCAGAGTGCAGGGACACAACAATGAGCAGTTCTTC.

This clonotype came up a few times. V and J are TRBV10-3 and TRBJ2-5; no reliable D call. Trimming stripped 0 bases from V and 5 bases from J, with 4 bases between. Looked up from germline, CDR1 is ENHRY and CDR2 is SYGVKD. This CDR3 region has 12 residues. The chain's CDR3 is CAISESTETQYF. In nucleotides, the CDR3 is TGTGCCATCAGTGAGTCGACTGAGACCCAGTACTTC.

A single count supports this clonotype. CDR3 bases: TGTGCCAGCAGTGGTAGACAGACTTCCTTGGGAGATGAGCAGTTCTTC. Translated: CASSGRQTSLGDEQFF. The V call is TRBV12-3 or TRBV12-4, the J call TRBJ2-5; possibly TRBD1 or TRBD2 for D (5 bases each). The DNA matches TRBJ2-1 better at its end, which makes the J call doubtful. This CDR3 is 16 amino acids long.

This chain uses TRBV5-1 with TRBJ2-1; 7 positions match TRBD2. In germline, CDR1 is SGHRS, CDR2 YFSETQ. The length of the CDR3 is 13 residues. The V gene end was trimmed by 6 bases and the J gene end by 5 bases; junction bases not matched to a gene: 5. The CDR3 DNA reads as TGCGCCAGCACGCAGGGAGGGAACAATGAGCAGTTCTTC. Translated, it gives CASTQGGNNEQFF.

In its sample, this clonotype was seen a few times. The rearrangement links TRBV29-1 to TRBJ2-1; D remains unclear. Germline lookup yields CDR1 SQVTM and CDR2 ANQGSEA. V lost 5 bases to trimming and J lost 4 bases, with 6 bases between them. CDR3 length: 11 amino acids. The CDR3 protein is CSVTTYNEQFF. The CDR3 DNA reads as TGCAGCGTTACCACGTACAATGAGCAGTTCTTC.

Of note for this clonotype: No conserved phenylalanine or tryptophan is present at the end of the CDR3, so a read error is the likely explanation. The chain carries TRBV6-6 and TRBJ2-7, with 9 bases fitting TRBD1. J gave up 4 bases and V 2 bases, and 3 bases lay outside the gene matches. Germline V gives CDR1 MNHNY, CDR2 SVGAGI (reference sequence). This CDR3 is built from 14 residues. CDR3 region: CASSYRTGAYEQYS. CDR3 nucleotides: TGTGCCAGCAGTTACCGGACAGGGGCGTACGAGCAGTACTCC.

CDR3 DNA: TGCAGTGCTAGAAACCCGACAGGGGAGGACATTCAGTACTTC. Encoded protein: CSARNPTGEDIQYF. The chain links TRBV20-1 to TRBJ2-4; 8 bases are shared with TRBD1. CDR1 and CDR2 from the germline V gene are DFQATT and SNEGSKA (reference sequence). V was clipped by 2 bases and J by 8 bases; unmatched bases: 8. The CDR3 length is 14 residues.

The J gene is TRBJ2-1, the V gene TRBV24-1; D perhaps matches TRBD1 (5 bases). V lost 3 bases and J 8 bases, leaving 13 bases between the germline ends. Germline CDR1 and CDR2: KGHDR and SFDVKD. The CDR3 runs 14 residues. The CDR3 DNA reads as TGTGCCACCAGTGATCGTGGCAGGGTGGATGAGCAGTTCTTC. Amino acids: CATSDRGRVDEQFF.